What follows is one T cell receptor beta chain and its context. The sample originates from a study of cytomegalovirus exposure and HLA in healthy donors. Primers for the PCR totalled 60 Vbeta and 13 Jbeta. Measured with immunoSEQ multiplex PCR; TCRdb has only the in-frame clones, and not every one. Across just over 150,000 clones, the top ten clones capture approximately 2.3% of the sample. CDR3 length equals 18 residues. Losses at the gene ends were 5 bases for V and 9 bases for J; bases not matched to a gene: 16. Germline CDR1 reads SEHNR; CDR2 reads FQNEAQ (reference sequence). Input material: PBMCs. The J gene is TRBJ2-1, the V gene TRBV7-9, with 13 bases matching TRBD2. The sequence was collected from a man aged 30 to 39 in good health and CMV-seronegative. This CDR3 is CASSALSGTSGIRSEQFF. In DNA, the CDR3 is TGTGCCAGCAGCGCGCTATCCGGGACTAGCGGGATTCGGAGTGAGCAGTTCTTC.